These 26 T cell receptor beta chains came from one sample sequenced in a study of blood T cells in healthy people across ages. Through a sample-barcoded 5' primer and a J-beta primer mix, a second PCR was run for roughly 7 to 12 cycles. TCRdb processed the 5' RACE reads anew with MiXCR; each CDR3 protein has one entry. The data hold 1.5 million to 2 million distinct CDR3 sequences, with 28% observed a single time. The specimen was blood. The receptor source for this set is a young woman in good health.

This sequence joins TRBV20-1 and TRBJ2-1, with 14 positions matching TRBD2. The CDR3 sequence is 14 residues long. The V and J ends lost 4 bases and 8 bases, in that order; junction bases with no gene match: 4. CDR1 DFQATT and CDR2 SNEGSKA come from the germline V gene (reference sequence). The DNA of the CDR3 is TGCAGTGCTATGACTAGCGGGAGGGGGTATGAGCAGTTCTTC. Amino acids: CSAMTSGRGYEQFF.

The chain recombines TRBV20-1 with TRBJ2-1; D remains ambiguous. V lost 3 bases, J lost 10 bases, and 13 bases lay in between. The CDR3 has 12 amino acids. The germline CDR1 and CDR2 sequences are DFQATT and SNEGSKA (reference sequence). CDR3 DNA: TGCAGTGCTAGGCGTTCCCTGGGGGAGCAGTTCTTC. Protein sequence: CSARRSLGEQFF.

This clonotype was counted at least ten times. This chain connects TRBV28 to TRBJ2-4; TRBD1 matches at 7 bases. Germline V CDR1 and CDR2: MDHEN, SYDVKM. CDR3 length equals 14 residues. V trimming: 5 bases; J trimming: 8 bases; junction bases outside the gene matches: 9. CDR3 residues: CASSQTGFGDIQYF. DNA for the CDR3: TGTGCCAGCAGTCAGACAGGGTTTGGGGACATTCAGTACTTC. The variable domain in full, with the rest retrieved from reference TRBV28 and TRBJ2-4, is DVKVTQSSRYLVKRTGEKVFLECVQDMDHENMFWYRQDPGLGLRLIYFSYDVKMKEKGDIPEGYSVSREKKERFSLILESASTNQTSMYLCASSQTGFGDIQYFGAGTRLSVL.

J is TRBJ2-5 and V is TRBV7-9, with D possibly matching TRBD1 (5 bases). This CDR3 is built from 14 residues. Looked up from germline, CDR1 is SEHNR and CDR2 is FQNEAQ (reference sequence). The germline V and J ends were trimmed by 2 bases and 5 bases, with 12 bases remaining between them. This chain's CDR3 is CASSLNTGRETQYF. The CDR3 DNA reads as TGTGCCAGCAGCTTAAATACAGGACGGGAGACCCAGTACTTC.

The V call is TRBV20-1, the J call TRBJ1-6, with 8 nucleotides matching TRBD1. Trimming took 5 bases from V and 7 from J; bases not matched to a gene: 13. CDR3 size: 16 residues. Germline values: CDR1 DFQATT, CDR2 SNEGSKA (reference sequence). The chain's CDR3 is CSAGTYRGSMNSPLHF. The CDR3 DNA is TGCAGTGCTGGAACCTACAGGGGGAGTATGAATTCACCCCTCCACTTT.

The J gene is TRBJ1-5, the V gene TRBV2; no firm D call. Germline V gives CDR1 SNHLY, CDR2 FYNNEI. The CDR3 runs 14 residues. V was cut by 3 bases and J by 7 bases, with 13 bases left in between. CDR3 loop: CASSERRAGQPQHF. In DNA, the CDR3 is TGTGCCAGCAGTGAGCGGAGGGCTGGGCAGCCCCAGCATTTT.

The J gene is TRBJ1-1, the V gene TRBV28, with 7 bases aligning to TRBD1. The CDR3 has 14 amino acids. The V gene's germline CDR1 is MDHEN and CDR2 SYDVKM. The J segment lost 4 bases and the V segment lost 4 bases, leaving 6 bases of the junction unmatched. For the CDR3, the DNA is TGTGCCAGCAGTTCGACAGGGAGGTCCACTGAAGCTTTCTTT. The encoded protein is CASSSTGRSTEAFF. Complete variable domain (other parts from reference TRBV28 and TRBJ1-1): DVKVTQSSRYLVKRTGEKVFLECVQDMDHENMFWYRQDPGLGLRLIYFSYDVKMKEKGDIPEGYSVSREKKERFSLILESASTNQTSMYLCASSSTGRSTEAFFGQGTRLTVV.

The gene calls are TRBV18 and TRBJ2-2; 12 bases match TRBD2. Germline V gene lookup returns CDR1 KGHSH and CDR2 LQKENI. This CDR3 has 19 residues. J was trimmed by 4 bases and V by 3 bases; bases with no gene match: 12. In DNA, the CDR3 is TGTGCCAGCTCACCTCGTCTAGCGGGAGGGCCGAAGGGCACCGGGGAGCTGTTTTTT. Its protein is CASSPRLAGGPKGTGELFF.

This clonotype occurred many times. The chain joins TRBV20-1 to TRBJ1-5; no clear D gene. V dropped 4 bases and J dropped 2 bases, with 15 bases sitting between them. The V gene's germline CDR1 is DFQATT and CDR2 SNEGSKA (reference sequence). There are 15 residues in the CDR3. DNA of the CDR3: TGCAGTGCTACCTTGCCGGGAGAGGGCAATCAGCCCCAGCATTTT. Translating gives CSATLPGEGNQPQHF.

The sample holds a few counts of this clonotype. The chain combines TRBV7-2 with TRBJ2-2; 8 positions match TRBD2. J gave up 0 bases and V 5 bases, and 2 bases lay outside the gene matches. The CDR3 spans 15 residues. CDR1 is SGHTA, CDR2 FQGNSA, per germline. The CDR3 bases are TGTGCCAGCAGCATCGGGGGGGCGAACACCGGGGAGCTGTTTTTT. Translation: CASSIGGANTGELFF.

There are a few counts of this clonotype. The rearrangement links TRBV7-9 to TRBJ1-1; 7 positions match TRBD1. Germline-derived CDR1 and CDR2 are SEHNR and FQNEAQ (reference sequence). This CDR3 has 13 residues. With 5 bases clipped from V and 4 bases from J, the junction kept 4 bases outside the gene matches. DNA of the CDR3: TGTGCCAGCAGCATAGGACAGGCCACTGAAGCTTTCTTT. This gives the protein CASSIGQATEAFF.

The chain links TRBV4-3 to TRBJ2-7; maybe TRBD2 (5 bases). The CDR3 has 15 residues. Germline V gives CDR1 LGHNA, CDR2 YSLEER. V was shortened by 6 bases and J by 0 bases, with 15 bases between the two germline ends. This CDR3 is CASSQTRTDSYEQYF. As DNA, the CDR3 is TGCGCCAGCAGTCAAACCCGGACTGACTCCTACGAGCAGTACTTC.

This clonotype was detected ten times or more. The CDR3 loop reads CASNLPGGEQYF. The CDR3 DNA reads TGTGCCAGCAACCTCCCGGGGGGCGAGCAGTACTTC. The rearrangement links TRBV12-3 or TRBV12-4 to TRBJ2-7, with 7 bases matching TRBD2. Trimming cost V 7 bases and J 6 bases; bases outside gene matches: 6. The CDR3 consists of 12 residues.

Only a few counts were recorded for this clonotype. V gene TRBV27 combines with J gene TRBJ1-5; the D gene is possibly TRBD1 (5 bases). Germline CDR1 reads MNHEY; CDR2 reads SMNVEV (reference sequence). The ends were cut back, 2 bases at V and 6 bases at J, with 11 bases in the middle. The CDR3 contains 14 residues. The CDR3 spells CASSLRAGTQPQHF. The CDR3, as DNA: TGTGCCAGCAGTTTAAGGGCAGGGACTCAGCCCCAGCATTTT.

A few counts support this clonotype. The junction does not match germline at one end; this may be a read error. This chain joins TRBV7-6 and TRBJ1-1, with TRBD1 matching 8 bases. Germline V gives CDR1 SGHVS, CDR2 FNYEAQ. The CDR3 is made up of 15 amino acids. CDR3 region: CASSRSDRANTVAFF. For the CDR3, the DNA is TGTGCCAGCAGCCGATCGGACAGGGCGAACACTGTAGCTTTCTTT.

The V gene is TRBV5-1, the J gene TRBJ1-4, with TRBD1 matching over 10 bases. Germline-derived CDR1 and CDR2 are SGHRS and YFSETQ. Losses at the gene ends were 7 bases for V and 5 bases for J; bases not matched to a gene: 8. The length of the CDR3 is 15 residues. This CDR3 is CASRTGGSTNEKLFF. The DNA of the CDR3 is TGCGCCAGCCGGACAGGGGGAAGCACCAATGAAAAACTGTTTTTT.

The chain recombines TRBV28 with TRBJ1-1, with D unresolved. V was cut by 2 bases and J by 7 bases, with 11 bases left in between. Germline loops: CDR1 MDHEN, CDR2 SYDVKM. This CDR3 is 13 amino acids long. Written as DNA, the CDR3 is TGTGCCAGCAGTTTAATTCCGTCAGGTGAAGCTTTCTTT. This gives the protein CASSLIPSGEAFF.

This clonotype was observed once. CDR3: CASTEGTGTNYGYTF. The DNA of the CDR3 is TGTGCCAGCACCGAAGGGACAGGGACTAACTATGGCTACACCTTC. The rearrangement joins TRBV6-5 to TRBJ1-2; TRBD1 matches 9 bases. Germline assignment: CDR1 MNHEY and CDR2 SVGAGI. V was clipped by 7 bases and J by 0 bases; unmatched bases: 6. The CDR3 runs to 15 residues.

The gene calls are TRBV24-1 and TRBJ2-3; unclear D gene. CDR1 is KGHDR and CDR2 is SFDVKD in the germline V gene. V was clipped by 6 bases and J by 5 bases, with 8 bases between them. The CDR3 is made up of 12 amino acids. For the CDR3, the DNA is TGTGCCACCAGTCTGGACGGAGATACGCAGTATTTT. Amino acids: CATSLDGDTQYF.

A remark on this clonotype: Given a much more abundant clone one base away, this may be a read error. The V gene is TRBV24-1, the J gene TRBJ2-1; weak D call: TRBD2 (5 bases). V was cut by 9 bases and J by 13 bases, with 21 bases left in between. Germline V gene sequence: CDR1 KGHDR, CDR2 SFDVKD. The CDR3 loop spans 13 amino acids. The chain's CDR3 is CATGSKSLEGQFF. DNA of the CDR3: TGTGCCACCGGTTCGAAATCACTAGAGGGCCAGTTCTTC.

The CDR3 spells CASTLAGEVDEQFF. DNA of the CDR3: TGCGCCAGCACCTTAGCGGGGGAAGTCGATGAGCAGTTCTTC. The chain joins TRBV5-1 to TRBJ2-1, with 9 bases lining up with TRBD2. The CDR3 extends over 14 amino acids. J lost 8 bases, V lost 6 bases, and 9 bases had no gene match. Germline CDR1 SGHRS, CDR2 YFSETQ.

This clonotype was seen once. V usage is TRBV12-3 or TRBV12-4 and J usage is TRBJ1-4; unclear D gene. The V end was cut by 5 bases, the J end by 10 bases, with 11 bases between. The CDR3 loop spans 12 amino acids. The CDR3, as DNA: TGTGCCAGCAGTCTGAGGCGGGGAAAACTGTTTTTT. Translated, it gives CASSLRRGKLFF.

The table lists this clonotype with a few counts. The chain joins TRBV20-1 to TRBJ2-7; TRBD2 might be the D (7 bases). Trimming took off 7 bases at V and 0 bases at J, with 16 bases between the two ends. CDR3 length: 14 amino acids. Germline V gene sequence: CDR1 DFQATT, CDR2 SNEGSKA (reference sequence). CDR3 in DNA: TGCAGTGGTGGGGGGGGGCCGAGCTCCTACGAGCAGTACTTC. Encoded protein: CSGGGGPSSYEQYF.

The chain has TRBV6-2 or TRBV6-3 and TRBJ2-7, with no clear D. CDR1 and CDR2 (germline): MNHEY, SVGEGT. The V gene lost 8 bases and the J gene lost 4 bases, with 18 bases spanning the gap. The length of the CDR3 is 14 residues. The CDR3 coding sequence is TGTGCCAGCCGAACATCGGGCGAGGAGTACGAGCAGTACTTC. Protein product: CASRTSGEEYEQYF.

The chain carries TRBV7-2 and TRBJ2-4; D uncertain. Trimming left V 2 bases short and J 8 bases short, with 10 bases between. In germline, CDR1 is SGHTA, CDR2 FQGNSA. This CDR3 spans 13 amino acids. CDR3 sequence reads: CASSLLERDIQYF. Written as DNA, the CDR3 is TGTGCCAGCAGCTTACTCGAACGAGACATTCAGTACTTC.

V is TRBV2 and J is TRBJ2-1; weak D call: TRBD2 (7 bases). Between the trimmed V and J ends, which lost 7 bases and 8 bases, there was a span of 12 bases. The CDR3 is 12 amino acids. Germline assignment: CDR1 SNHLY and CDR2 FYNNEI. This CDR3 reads CASKGGGDEQFF. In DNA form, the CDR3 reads TGTGCCAGCAAGGGGGGGGGCGATGAGCAGTTCTTC.